This TCR beta chain was identified during a study of T cell responses to AZD1222 COVID-19 vaccine. Study-level findings and limits: Reportedly, nearly half of unique spike TCRs recognized epitopes outside B.1.351/B.1.1.7 mutations. Two doses of AZD1222 preceded a rise in Spike-specific TCR breadth and depth. Seropositivity was recorded at baseline in only a handful of AZD1222 recipients.

The method was immunoSEQ multiplex PCR; TCRdb's version includes in-frame clones alone and lacks a portion of them. The sample shows tens of thousands of clones, around 82% of them seen only once. This clone has more than one count but fewer than ten. What it binds is not known. Germline V lookup: CDR1 LGHNA, CDR2 YSLEER. This CDR3 contains 15 residues. Trimming removed 1 base from V and 4 bases from J, with 11 bases in between. This rearrangement joins TRBV4-3 to TRBJ2-1, with D unclear. The sequence came from an adult in good health. The sample here was peripheral blood, taken on day 0 of AZD1222 vaccination. DNA for the CDR3: TGCGCCAGCAGCCAAGTGGCACTCTTGTACAATGAGCAGTTCTTC. Residues: CASSQVALLYNEQFF.